This T cell receptor (beta chain) stems from a study of T cells after yellow fever vaccination (dated by TCRdb to between 2018 and 2021). For the wider study: The SMART-Seq v4 Ultra Low Input RNA kit was used to prepare libraries from fractions with low cell numbers. To follow T-cell clones before and after primary and booster YFV17D yellow fever vaccination, bulk TCR alpha and beta repertoires were sequenced over time. Two healthy male donors, one aged 18 to 29 and one aged 30 to 40 years, made up the cohort. Blood was collected at multiple timepoints before and after primary and secondary immunization, and bulk PBMC replicates and cell subsets were isolated.

Overall study outcomes, separate from this receptor: A small fraction of clonotypes showed up in both the CD4 and CD8 compartments, probably as a result of convergent recombination. The secondary T-cell response was weaker than the primary response but faster, peaking on day 5 instead of day 15. Because the study included only a couple of donors, the extent to which the findings can be generalized is limited. After the booster, most of the clones that had expanded following primary vaccination were detected again (roughly 96% of CD4 and roughly 88% of CD8), which suggests that memory was broadly maintained. Computational filtering was needed because FACS-sorted repertoires could contain abundant contaminating clonotypes from the bulk population.

TCR cDNA was synthesized by 5'RACE template switching, through which a universal primer site and unique molecular identifiers were introduced. cDNA synthesis was primed from both the TCR alpha and TCR beta constant segments. Libraries were amplified in two PCR steps, with sample barcodes and sequencing adapters added in the second step. Sequencing of the libraries was done on either Illumina HiSeq 2500 (2x100 bp) or NovaSeq (2x150 bp). The original pipeline was this. Reads were demultiplexed and collapsed into UMI consensus sequences with MIGEC, and V(D)J alignment was performed with MiXCR. Vaccine-responding clonotypes were identified with edgeR using replicate PBMC samples, with FDR below 0.01 and a log2 fold change above 5 up to day 15 being required. Each bulk clonotype was labeled CD4 or CD8 based on which sequenced repertoire, CD4 or CD8, contained the clonotype at higher abundance. The public reads were reprocessed in TCRdb via fastp at Q25 and MiXCR, keeping in-frame beta chains. One record per CDR3 amino acid sequence lists the most common genes and DNA. These V and J calls are TCRdb output, not the study's own analysis. The sample includes 450,000 to 650,000 distinct CDR3 sequences, with roughly a fifth observed a single time. Less than 20% of the sample lies in the top ten.

Looking up the germline V gene yields CDR1 MNHEY and CDR2 SVGAGI. Measured from the cysteine to the phenylalanine, the CDR3 is 14 residues long. The CDR3 DNA has 42 bases and is translated from base 1. The sample's treatment or condition label is to be understood as: live attenuated yellow fever vaccine strain. At every blood-draw timepoint, two biological replicates of bulk PBMCs were collected. A standard Ficoll-Paque protocol was used to isolate PBMCs from peripheral blood. TriZol was used to extract RNA from bulk PBMCs, from CD4 and CD8 fractions, and from dextramer-positive and dextramer-negative fractions. Comment on this clonotype: The clone's antigen remains unknown. A read error may account for a junction end that differs from germline.

Recombination linked TRBV6-5 to TRBJ2-7; the D region may be TRBD1 or TRBD2, each matching 7 bases equally. The specimen comprised PBMCs, sampled roughly 20 days after the first yellow fever vaccination. The receptor was derived from a man aged 18 to 30 who received the YFV17D yellow fever vaccine. At the DNA level, the sequence is TGTGCCAGCAGCTACTCGACAGGGAGGGACGAGCAGTACTTC. This is translated as CASSYSTGRDEQYF.